This T cell receptor beta chain was identified during a study of T cell responses to AZD1222 COVID-19 vaccine. Study results and limitations: A rise in Spike-specific TCR breadth and depth followed two AZD1222 doses. Nearly half of the spike-specific TCRs reportedly recognize variant regions that carry no mutations.

Sequenced by immunoSEQ multiplex PCR; TCRdb stores in-frame clones only, minus some. The table has under 80,000 clones, about four fifths seen once; the top ten hold 26%. With regard to this clone: Its antigen is currently unknown.

This CDR3 comprises 14 residues. The germline gives CDR1 KGHDR, CDR2 SFDVKD. V was clipped by 5 bases and J by 0 bases, with 6 bases between them. The genes are TRBV24-1 and TRBJ2-2; no clear D gene. The sequence was obtained from an adult who received the AZD1222 COVID-19 vaccine. The sequencing here drew on peripheral blood, taken 28 days after the second AZD1222 dose. The CDR3: CATSGGPNTGELFF. The CDR3 DNA reads TGTGCCACCAGTGGAGGCCCGAACACCGGGGAGCTGTTTTTT.